Sequencing of this T cell receptor beta chain was carried out in a study of identical twins. TCRdb recomputed calls from the 5' RACE reads with MiXCR, one row per CDR3 protein. The repertoire holds about 1.7 million distinct CDR3 sequences, roughly 35% seen once, with around 0.25% in the top ten. V was pared by 3 bases and J by 7 bases, with 16 bases between. This CDR3 comprises 15 residues. CDR1 is LGHNT, CDR2 FRNRAP, per germline. The V gene is TRBV12-5, the J gene TRBJ2-1, with a possible D match to TRBD1 (6 bases). Sequencing was carried out using cord blood. This sequence was found in a newborn girl in good health. This CDR3 reads CASGFTPRGPNEQFF. CDR3 sequence (DNA): TGTGCTAGTGGTTTTACCCCCAGGGGTCCAAATGAGCAGTTCTTC.